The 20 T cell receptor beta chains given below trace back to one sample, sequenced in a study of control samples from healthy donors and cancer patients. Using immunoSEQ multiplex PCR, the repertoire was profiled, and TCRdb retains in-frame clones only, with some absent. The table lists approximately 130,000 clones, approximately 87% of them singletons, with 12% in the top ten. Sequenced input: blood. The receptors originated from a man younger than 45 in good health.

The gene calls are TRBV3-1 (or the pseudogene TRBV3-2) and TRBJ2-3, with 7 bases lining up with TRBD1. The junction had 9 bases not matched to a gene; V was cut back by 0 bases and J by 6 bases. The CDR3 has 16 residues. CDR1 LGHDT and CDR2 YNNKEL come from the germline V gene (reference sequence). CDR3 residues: CASSQDFKGAGDTQYF. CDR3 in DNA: TGTGCCAGCAGCCAAGACTTCAAGGGGGCCGGGGATACGCAGTATTTT.

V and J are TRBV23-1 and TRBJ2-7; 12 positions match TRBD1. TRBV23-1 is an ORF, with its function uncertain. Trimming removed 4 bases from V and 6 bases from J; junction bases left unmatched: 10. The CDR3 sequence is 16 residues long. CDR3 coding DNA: TGCGCCAGCAGTCCCCACCCGGGGACAGGGGGCTGCGAGCAGTACGTC. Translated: CASSPHPGTGGCEQYV.

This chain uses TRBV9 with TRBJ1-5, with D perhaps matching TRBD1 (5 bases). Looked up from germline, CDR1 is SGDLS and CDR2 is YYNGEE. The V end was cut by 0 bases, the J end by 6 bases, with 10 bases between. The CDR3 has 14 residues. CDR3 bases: TGTGCCAGCAGCGTAGAGGGGTCGGGTCAGCCCCAGCATTTT. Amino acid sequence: CASSVEGSGQPQHF.

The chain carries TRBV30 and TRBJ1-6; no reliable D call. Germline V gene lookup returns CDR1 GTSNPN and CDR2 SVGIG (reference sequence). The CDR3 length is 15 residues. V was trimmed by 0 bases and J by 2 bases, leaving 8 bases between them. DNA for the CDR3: TGTGCCTGGAGTGTAGAGGGCGCCTATAATTCACCCCTCCACTTT. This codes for CAWSVEGAYNSPLHF.

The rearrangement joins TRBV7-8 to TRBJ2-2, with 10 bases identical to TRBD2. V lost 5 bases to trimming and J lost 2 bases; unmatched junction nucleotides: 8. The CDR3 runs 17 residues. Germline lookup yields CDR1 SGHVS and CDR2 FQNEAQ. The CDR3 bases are TGTGCCAGCAGCCCTCTTGGACTAGCGGATAACACCGGGGAGCTGTTTTTT. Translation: CASSPLGLADNTGELFF. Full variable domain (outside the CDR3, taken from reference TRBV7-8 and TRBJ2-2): GAGVSQSPRYKVAKRGQDVALRCDPISGHVSLFWYQQALGQGPEFLTYFQNEAQLDKSGLPSDRFFAERPEGSVSTLKIQRTQQEDSAVYLCASSPLGLADNTGELFFGEGSRLTVL.

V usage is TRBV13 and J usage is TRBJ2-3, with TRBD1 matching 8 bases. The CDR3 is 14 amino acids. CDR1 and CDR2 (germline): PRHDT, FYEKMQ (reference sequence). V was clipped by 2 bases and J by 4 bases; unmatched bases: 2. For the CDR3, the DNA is TGTGCCAGCAGCTTAATACAGGGGGCAGATACGCAGTATTTT. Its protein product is CASSLIQGADTQYF.

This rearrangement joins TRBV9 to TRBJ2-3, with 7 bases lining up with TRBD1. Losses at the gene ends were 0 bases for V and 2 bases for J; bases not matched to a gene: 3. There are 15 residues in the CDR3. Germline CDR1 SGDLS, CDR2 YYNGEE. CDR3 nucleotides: TGTGCCAGCAGCGTAGTGACAGGGACCACAGATACGCAGTATTTT. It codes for CASSVVTGTTDTQYF.

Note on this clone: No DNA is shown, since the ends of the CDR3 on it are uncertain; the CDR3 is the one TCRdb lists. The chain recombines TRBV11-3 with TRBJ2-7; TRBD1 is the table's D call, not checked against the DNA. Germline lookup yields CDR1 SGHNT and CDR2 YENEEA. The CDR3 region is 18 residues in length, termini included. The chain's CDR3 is CISVPAAPGHVSSYEQYV.

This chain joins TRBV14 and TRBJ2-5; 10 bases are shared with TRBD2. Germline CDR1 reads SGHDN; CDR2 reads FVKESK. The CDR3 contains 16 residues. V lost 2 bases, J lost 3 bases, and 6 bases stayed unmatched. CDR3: CASSQFASGGEETQYF. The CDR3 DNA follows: TGTGCCAGCAGCCAATTCGCCAGCGGGGGGGAAGAGACCCAGTACTTC.

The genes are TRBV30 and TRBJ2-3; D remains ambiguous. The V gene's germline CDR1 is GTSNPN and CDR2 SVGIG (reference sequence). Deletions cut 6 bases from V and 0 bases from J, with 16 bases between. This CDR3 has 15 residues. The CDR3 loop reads CACRSSPRSTDTQYF. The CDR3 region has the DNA TGTGCCTGTAGATCCTCACCTCGAAGCACAGATACGCAGTATTTT.

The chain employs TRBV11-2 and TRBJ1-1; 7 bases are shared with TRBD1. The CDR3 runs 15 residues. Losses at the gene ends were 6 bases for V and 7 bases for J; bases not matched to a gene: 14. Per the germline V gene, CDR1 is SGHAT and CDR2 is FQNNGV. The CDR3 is CASRLSTGTANEAFF. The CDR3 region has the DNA TGTGCCAGCAGACTTAGCACAGGGACAGCGAATGAAGCTTTCTTT.

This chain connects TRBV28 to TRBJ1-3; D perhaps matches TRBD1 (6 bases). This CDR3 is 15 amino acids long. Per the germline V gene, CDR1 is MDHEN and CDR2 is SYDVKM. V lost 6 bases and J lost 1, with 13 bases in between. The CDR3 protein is CASSITTGSGNTIYF. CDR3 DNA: TGTGCCAGCAGCATAACTACAGGGTCTGGAAACACCATATATTTT.

CDR3 DNA: TGTGCCAGCAGCCAAGATGAACAGGGGCCCCCTCAGCCCCAGCATTTT. Translation gives CASSQDEQGPPQPQHF. This chain links TRBV4-2 with TRBJ1-5; 7 bases map to TRBD1. V was clipped by 0 bases and J by 6 bases; unmatched bases: 8. The V gene's germline CDR1 is LGHNA and CDR2 YNFKEQ. The CDR3 totals 16 residues.

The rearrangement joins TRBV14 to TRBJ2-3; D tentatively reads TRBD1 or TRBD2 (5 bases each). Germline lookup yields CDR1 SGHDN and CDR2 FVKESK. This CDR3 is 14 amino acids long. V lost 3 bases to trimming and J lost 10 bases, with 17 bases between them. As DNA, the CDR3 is TGTGCCAGCAGCCACGGTGCACCGGGGCCGTCGCAGTATTTT. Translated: CASSHGAPGPSQYF.

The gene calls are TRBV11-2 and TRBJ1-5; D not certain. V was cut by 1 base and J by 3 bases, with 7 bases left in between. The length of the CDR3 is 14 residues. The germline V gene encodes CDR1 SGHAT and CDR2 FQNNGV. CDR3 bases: TGTGCCAGCAGCTTAGGACCGATCAATCAGCCCCAGCATTTT. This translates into CASSLGPINQPQHF.

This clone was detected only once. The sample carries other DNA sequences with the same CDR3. The CDR3 DNA follows: TGTGCCAGCAGCCAAGGTCAGGGAGTTAATTCACCCCTCCACTTT. This encodes CASSQGQGVNSPLHF. The chain employs TRBV14 and TRBJ1-6; possibly TRBD1 for D (5 bases). Trimming removed 1 base at V and 6 bases at J, with 10 bases between. Germline V gene sequence: CDR1 SGHDN, CDR2 FVKESK. The CDR3 runs 15 residues.

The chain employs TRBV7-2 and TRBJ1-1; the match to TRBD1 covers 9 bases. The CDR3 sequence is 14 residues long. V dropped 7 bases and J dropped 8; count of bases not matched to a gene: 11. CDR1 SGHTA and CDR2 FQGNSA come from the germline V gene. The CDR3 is CASMNKRGTGEAFF. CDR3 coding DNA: TGTGCCAGCATGAATAAGAGGGGGACAGGGGAAGCTTTCTTT.

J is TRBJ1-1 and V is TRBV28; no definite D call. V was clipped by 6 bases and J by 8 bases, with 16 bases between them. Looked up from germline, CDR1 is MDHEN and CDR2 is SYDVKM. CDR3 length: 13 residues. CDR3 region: CASSFYPGQEAFF. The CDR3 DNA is TGTGCCAGCAGCTTTTATCCGGGTCAAGAAGCTTTCTTT.

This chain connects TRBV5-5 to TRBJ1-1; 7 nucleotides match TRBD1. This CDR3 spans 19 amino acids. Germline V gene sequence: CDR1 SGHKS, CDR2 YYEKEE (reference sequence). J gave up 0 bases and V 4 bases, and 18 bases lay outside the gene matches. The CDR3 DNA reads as TGTGCCAGCAGCCTTAAACCGACAGGGACCCCAACCATGAACACTGAAGCTTTCTTT. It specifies CASSLKPTGTPTMNTEAFF.

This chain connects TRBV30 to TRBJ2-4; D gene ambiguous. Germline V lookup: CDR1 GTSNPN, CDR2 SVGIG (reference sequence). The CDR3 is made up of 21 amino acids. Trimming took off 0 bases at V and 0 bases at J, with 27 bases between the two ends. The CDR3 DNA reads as TGTGCCTGGAGTGTAGAGTCGATGACCGGCTCTCGTCTTCTAGCCAAAAACATTCAGTACTTC. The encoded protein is CAWSVESMTGSRLLAKNIQYF.